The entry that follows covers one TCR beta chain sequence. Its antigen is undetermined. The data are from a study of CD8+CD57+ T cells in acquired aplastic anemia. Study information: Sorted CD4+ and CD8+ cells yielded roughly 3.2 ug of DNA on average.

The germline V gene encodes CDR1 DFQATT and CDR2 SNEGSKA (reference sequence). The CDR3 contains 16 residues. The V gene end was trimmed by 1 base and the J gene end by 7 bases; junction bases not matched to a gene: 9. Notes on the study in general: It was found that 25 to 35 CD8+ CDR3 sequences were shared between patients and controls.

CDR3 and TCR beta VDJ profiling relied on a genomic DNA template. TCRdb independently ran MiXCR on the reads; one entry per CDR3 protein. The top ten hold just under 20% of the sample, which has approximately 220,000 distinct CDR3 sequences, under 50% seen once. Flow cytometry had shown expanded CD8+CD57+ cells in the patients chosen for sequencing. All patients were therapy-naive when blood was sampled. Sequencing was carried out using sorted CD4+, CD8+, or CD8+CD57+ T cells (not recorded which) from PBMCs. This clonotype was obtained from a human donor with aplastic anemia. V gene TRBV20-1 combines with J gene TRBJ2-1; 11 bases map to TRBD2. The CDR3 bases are TGCAGTGCTAGAGCAGATTATAGCGGGGGGGCGAATGAGCAGTTCTTC. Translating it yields CSARADYSGGANEQFF.